The 3 T cell receptor beta chains given below trace back to one sample, sequenced in a study of CD8 T cells in Susac syndrome. It was with random hexamers that 0.5 to 1 ug RNA was reverse transcribed. TCRdb reanalysed the immunoSEQ multiplex PCR reads using MiXCR and keeps one entry per CDR3 protein. The table includes some 300,000 distinct CDR3 sequences, about 88% detected once. The specimen sequenced was CD8+ T cells from PBMCs. These receptors were taken from a human donor with multiple sclerosis.

The V and J genes are TRBV11-2 and TRBJ2-5; perhaps TRBD2 as D (5 bases). CDR1 and CDR2 from the germline V gene are SGHAT and FQNNGV. Between the trimmed V and J ends, which lost 5 bases and 9 bases, there was a span of 13 bases. The CDR3 covers 12 residues. CDR3 DNA sequence: TGTGCCAGCAGCACCTACCAGGAGGCCCAGTACTTC. It yields the protein CASSTYQEAQYF.

The chain combines TRBV7-9 with TRBJ2-7; weak D call: TRBD2 (6 bases). The V gene's germline CDR1 is SEHNR and CDR2 FQNEAQ (reference sequence). The CDR3 loop spans 14 amino acids. The V end lost 5 bases, the J end lost 3 bases, and 14 bases lay between the germline ends. The CDR3 reads CASSLNPGVYEQYF. CDR3 DNA: TGTGCCAGCAGCCTAAACCCGGGAGTCTACGAGCAGTACTTC. The whole variable domain, filled in from reference TRBV7-9 and TRBJ2-7, reads DTGVSQNPRHKITKRGQNVTFRCDPISEHNRLYWYRQTLGQGPEFLTYFQNEAQLEKSRLLSDRFSAERPKGSFSTLEIQRTEQGDSAMYLCASSLNPGVYEQYFGPGTRLTVT.

V and J are TRBV29-1 and TRBJ2-5, with a possible D match to TRBD1 (6 bases). The CDR3 runs 12 residues. V dropped 6 bases and J dropped 5 bases, with 13 bases sitting between them. Germline-derived CDR1 and CDR2 are SQVTM and ANQGSEA. The CDR3 sequence: CSVKTGLETQYF. CDR3 DNA sequence: TGCAGCGTAAAGACAGGTCTCGAGACCCAGTACTTC.